Included here is one TCR beta chain sequence, with context. Its matching antigen is unknown. These data are taken from a study of long-term antiretroviral therapy in people with HIV. Overall study: Of all samples, the earliest predate the 2015 immediate-ART recommendation by about a decade. The study's findings and limits: Whichever time point was examined, clones expanded before ART dominated the repertoire. The study found that diversity rose after ART but stayed below transplant donor controls.

The CDR3 contains 13 residues. Germline CDR1 reads SGHDT; CDR2 reads YYEEEE. The assay, immunoSEQ v3.0, was run at survey level. Data came from immunoSEQ multiplex PCR; TCRdb stores just in-frame clones and leaves some out. The profile covers about 24,000 clones, with 81% appearing a single time and approximately 5.7% taken by the ten largest. The chain combines TRBV5-6 with TRBJ2-5; possibly TRBD2 for D (5 bases). The J call may not be correct, given that the DNA end is closer to TRBJ2-7. The clonotype was recovered from a man aged 25-45 years with HIV. The source was unsorted PBMCs, collected 4.4 years after starting antiretroviral therapy. Here the CDR3 reads CASSLRGSYEQYF. The CDR3 DNA reads as TGTGCCAGCAGCCTCAGAGGGTCGTACGAGCAGTACTTC.